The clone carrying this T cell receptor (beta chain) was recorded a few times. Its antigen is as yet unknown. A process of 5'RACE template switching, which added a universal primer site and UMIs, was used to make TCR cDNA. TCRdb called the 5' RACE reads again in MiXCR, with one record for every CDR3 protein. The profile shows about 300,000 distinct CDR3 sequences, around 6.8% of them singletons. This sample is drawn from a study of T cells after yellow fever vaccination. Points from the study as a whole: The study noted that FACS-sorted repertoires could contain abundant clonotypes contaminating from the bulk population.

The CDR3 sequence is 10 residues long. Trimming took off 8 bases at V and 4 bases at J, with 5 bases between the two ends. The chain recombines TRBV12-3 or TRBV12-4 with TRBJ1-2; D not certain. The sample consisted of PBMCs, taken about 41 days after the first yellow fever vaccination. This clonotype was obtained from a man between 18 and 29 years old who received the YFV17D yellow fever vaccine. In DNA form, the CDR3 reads TGTGCCAGCGGAACCTATGGCTACACCTTC. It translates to CASGTYGYTF.